These 20 T cell receptor beta chains originate from one sample sequenced in a study of T cells in Graves' hyperthyroidism and ophthalmopathy. TCR beta CDR3 sequences were amplified from RNA transcripts. With the HTBI primer set, the TCR CDR3 went through a first round of RT-PCR. Via MiXCR, TCRdb re-called the multiplex PCR reads, giving one row per CDR3 protein. The data hold 350,000 or so distinct CDR3 sequences, with around 18% observed a single time. The sample was blood. These receptors came from a woman aged 40 to 55 with Graves' ophthalmopathy.

In its sample, this clonotype was seen many times. The chain carries TRBV11-2 and TRBJ1-6; a possible D gene is TRBD1 (5 bases). The germline gives CDR1 SGHAT, CDR2 FQNNGV. The CDR3 loop spans 14 amino acids. Trimming took 5 bases from V and 14 from J, leaving 19 bases between them. The CDR3 loop is CASSLGHQGESLHF. The CDR3, as DNA: TGTGCCAGCAGCCTCGGGCACCAGGGTGAATCCCTCCACTTT.

This clonotype was detected ten times or more. The genes are TRBV3-1 and TRBJ1-1; D unresolved. CDR3 length equals 16 residues. Germline V gene data show CDR1 as LGHDT and CDR2 as YNNKEL (reference sequence). Trimming took off 0 bases at V and 0 bases at J, with 11 bases between the two ends. The CDR3 protein is CASSQDPLRMNTEAFF. In nucleotides, the CDR3 is TGTGCCAGCAGCCAAGACCCTCTGCGTATGAACACTGAAGCTTTCTTT.

In its sample, this clonotype was seen many times. The rearrangement joins TRBV14 to TRBJ1-5; D remains ambiguous. Germline V lookup: CDR1 SGHDN, CDR2 FVKESK. This CDR3 has 13 amino acids. Trimming stripped 2 bases from V and 3 bases from J, with 5 bases between. As DNA, the CDR3 is TGTGCCAGCAGCCAACCAGACAATCAGCCCCAGCATTTT. This encodes CASSQPDNQPQHF.

The table lists this clonotype with many counts. The chain employs TRBV29-1 and TRBJ2-7; 10 bases are a match to TRBD2. CDR3 length: 12 amino acids. Germline lookup yields CDR1 SQVTM and CDR2 ANQGSEA. The trim removed 5 bases at V and 6 bases at J, leaving 4 bases unmatched. The CDR3: CSVLAGDAEQYF. CDR3 sequence (DNA): TGCAGCGTTCTAGCGGGAGATGCCGAGCAGTACTTC.

V usage is TRBV18 and J usage is TRBJ1-2; D unclear. This CDR3 comprises 12 residues. From germline, CDR1 is KGHSH and CDR2 LQKENI. Trimming removed 5 bases from V and 8 bases from J, with 12 bases in between. The CDR3 loop reads CASSRAIYGYTF. CDR3 DNA: TGTGCCAGCTCAAGGGCGATTTACGGCTACACCTTC.

This clonotype was recorded a few times. The chain uses TRBV19 and TRBJ2-1; tentatively, D is TRBD1 (5 bases). Trimming pared 3 bases from V and 6 bases from J, leaving 12 bases between. The CDR3 sequence is 14 residues long. Germline lookup yields CDR1 LNHDA and CDR2 SQIVND (reference sequence). Written as DNA, the CDR3 is TGTGCCAGTAGTATGGTTTCAGGGCTCAATGAGCAGTTCTTC. It specifies CASSMVSGLNEQFF.

This clonotype was seen ten or more times. This chain connects TRBV6-1 to TRBJ2-2, with D perhaps being TRBD1 or TRBD2 (6 bases each). The CDR3 is made up of 14 amino acids. CDR1 is MNHNS and CDR2 is SASEGT in the germline V gene. V dropped 8 bases and J dropped 2 bases, with 12 bases sitting between them. The chain's CDR3 is CASRGTSNTGELFF. CDR3 coding DNA: TGTGCCAGCCGCGGGACATCCAACACCGGGGAGCTGTTTTTT.

This clonotype was seen at least ten times. The chain combines TRBV6-5 with TRBJ2-2; no definite D call. This CDR3 region has 14 residues. Trimming took 7 bases from V and 3 from J, leaving 12 bases between them. In germline, CDR1 is MNHEY, CDR2 SVGAGI. The CDR3 sequence is CASTDRQDTGELFF. CDR3 DNA: TGTGCCAGCACCGACCGGCAGGACACCGGGGAGCTGTTTTTT.

This clonotype was found many times. The chain combines TRBV20-1 with TRBJ2-7; 9 nucleotides line up with TRBD1. J gave up 1 base and V 6 bases, and 13 bases lay outside the gene matches. The germline V gene encodes CDR1 DFQATT and CDR2 SNEGSKA (reference sequence). The CDR3 consists of 16 residues. CDR3: CSANKGGDRASYEQYF. The CDR3 nucleotides read TGCAGTGCAAATAAAGGTGGGGACAGGGCGTCCTACGAGCAGTACTTC.

In its sample, this clonotype was seen many times. V gene TRBV13 combines with J gene TRBJ1-1; weak D call: TRBD1 (5 bases). V lost 0 bases and J 0 bases, leaving 11 bases between the germline ends. Per the germline V gene, CDR1 is PRHDT and CDR2 is FYEKMQ (reference sequence). This CDR3 comprises 16 residues. CDR3 amino acids: CASSLGVGDLNTEAFF. CDR3 in DNA: TGTGCCAGCAGCTTAGGAGTGGGGGACCTGAACACTGAAGCTTTCTTT.

This sequence joins TRBV12-3 or TRBV12-4 and TRBJ1-1; TRBD1 aligns across 8 bases. The CDR3 is 15 amino acids. Unmatched junction bases numbered 6, after V lost 2 bases and J lost 4 bases. CDR3 protein: CASSLRDRLGTEAFF. DNA for the CDR3: TGTGCCAGCAGTTTACGGGACAGGTTGGGCACTGAAGCTTTCTTT.

This clonotype was counted at least ten times. The chain combines TRBV6-5 with TRBJ2-6; 10 nucleotides line up with TRBD1. The CDR3 is made up of 17 amino acids. Germline assignment: CDR1 MNHEY and CDR2 SVGAGI. Trimming removed 2 bases from V and 4 bases from J; junction bases left unmatched: 5. For the CDR3, the DNA is TGTGCCAGCAGTTACCGGGACAGGGGACCCGGGGCCAACGTCCTGACTTTC. Its translation is CASSYRDRGPGANVLTF.

The sample holds many counts of this clonotype. V gene TRBV6-4 combines with J gene TRBJ2-7; 11 positions match TRBD2. The trim removed 3 bases at V and 4 bases at J, leaving 14 bases unmatched. This CDR3 region has 18 residues. Germline V gene lookup returns CDR1 MRHNA and CDR2 SNTAGT. Here the CDR3 DNA reads TGTGCCAGCAGTGATCGAGGTTTAGCGGGAGGGCCATGGTACGAGCAGTACTTC. It translates to CASSDRGLAGGPWYEQYF.

The rearrangement joins TRBV11-2 to TRBJ2-5; D could derive from TRBD1 or TRBD2 (5 bases each). Trimming took 7 bases from V and 7 from J, leaving 22 bases between them. The CDR3 loop spans 15 amino acids. Germline V gene lookup returns CDR1 SGHAT and CDR2 FQNNGV. CDR3 sequence reads: CASTPPGRGRGTQYF. CDR3 nucleotides: TGTGCCAGCACCCCTCCGGGGCGAGGGCGCGGGACCCAGTACTTC.

This clonotype has just a few counts. V and J are TRBV18 and TRBJ2-7; the match to TRBD2 covers 9 bases. The CDR3 has 16 residues. In germline, CDR1 is KGHSH, CDR2 LQKENI. With V trimmed by 4 bases and J by 2 bases, 9 bases remained unmatched. CDR3 protein: CASSLTPTSGTYEQYF. The CDR3 region has the DNA TGTGCCAGCTCACTTACCCCGACTAGCGGTACCTACGAGCAGTACTTC.

This clonotype has a count of ten or more. The chain carries TRBV28 and TRBJ2-4; perhaps TRBD2 as D (6 bases). This CDR3 is built from 14 residues. V lost 6 bases and J lost 3, with 12 bases in between. Germline loops: CDR1 MDHEN, CDR2 SYDVKM. CDR3 DNA: TGTGCCAGCAGGGGGAGGTTGGACAAAAACATTCAGTACTTC. Translated, it gives CASRGRLDKNIQYF.

Many counts were recorded for this clonotype. The rearrangement links TRBV28 to TRBJ1-1; the match to TRBD1 covers 7 bases. Per the germline V gene, CDR1 is MDHEN and CDR2 is SYDVKM. CDR3 length: 13 amino acids. Trimming cost V 6 bases and J 9 bases; bases outside gene matches: 10. CDR3 DNA: TGTGCCAGCAGCCCCGTCAAGGGGGCAAAAGCTTTCTTT. Protein: CASSPVKGAKAFF. Combining the CDR3 with reference TRBV28 and TRBJ1-1 gives the whole variable domain DVKVTQSSRYLVKRTGEKVFLECVQDMDHENMFWYRQDPGLGLRLIYFSYDVKMKEKGDIPEGYSVSREKKERFSLILESASTNQTSMYLCASSPVKGAKAFFGQGTRLTVV.

The chain links TRBV7-9 to TRBJ1-2; D not resolved. The CDR3 is 14 amino acids. The V gene's germline CDR1 is SEHNR and CDR2 FQNEAQ (reference sequence). V dropped 3 bases and J dropped 0 bases, with 8 bases sitting between them. For the CDR3, the DNA is TGTGCCAGCAGCTTCGGAGAGTCTAACTATGGCTACACCTTC. It yields the protein CASSFGESNYGYTF.

This clonotype was seen at least ten times. This chain joins TRBV5-1 and TRBJ2-5; D is unclear. Germline V gene data show CDR1 as SGHRS and CDR2 as YFSETQ. The CDR3 is made up of 13 amino acids. Trimming took 3 bases from V and 2 from J, leaving 8 bases between them. This CDR3 is CASSSDIQETQYF. For the CDR3, the DNA is TGCGCCAGCAGCTCAGACATACAAGAGACCCAGTACTTC.

This clonotype was recorded many times. The chain carries TRBV20-1 and TRBJ2-4, with D uncertain. Per germline, CDR1 DFQATT and CDR2 SNEGSKA (reference sequence). V dropped 6 bases and J dropped 1 base, with 7 bases sitting between them. The CDR3 is 12 amino acids. The CDR3 protein is CSAEGAKNIQYF. The CDR3, as DNA: TGCAGTGCAGAAGGGGCCAAAAACATTCAGTACTTC.